This entry describes one TCR gamma chain. Its antigen specificity is not known. Base qualities are not provided; no much larger clone lies one nucleotide away. In both library preparation methods, multiplex PCR was run with primers aimed at the conserved V and J regions of the TCR genes. Purified and pooled amplicons were sequenced on an Illumina MiSeq platform. The paper's processing steps were these. V(D)J alignment, clonotype assembly and translation were handled by MiXCR, while functionality assessment and CDR3 repertoire analyses were done with VDJtools. CDR3 was defined per IMGT, and analyses were restricted to productive sequences using functional genes, excluding ORF genes and pseudogenes. A custom Python script was used to look across all patients and controls for identical amino acid CDR3s belonging to major clonotypes, meaning those with a frequency of >=5%. To compare clonotype frequencies between patients and controls, a one-sided non-parametric Wilcoxon test was applied. TCRdb recomputed clones from the public reads with CATT; identical DNA rows were then combined. It is TCRdb's table, rather than the study itself, that gives the V and J calls and clone size. Present in this sample are 3,500 to 4,500 gamma-chain clones, more than 6.5% of which were seen just once. The top ten clones comprise roughly a third of the sample.

These data originate in a study of gamma delta lymphoproliferative disorders and STAT genes (dated by TCRdb to 2017 to 2018). Regarding the study in general: The LymphoTrack Dx TCRG Assay was used to build gamma-chain libraries from a minimum of 50 ng of genomic DNA. To confirm the results, all delta-chain samples and two gamma-chain samples were sequenced a second time. Because no corresponding Invivoscribe delta assay was available, delta-chain libraries were prepared according to the standard operating procedure of the EuroClonality-NGS working group. Within a larger immunophenotypic and STAT-mutation study, TCR gamma and delta CDR3 repertoires were profiled by deep sequencing in Tgammadelta lymphoproliferative disease patients and healthy controls. Broad study findings and their caveats: When whole repertoires were clustered, patient gamma repertoires were grouped separately from healthy controls, whereas no separation between groups was observed for delta repertoires. It was noted by the authors that NGS specificity may be reduced at low frequencies, so confirmation of the public or private nature of leukemic clones is needed. Nearly all major gamma and delta clonotypes of patients were found to be public, being shared with at least one healthy donor, and only a couple of gamma clonotypes were found to be private to disease. Control T cells were likely spread across varied maturation stages, whereas leukemic cells were skewed toward terminal effectors, which potentially limits comparisons between patients and controls.

After removal of 6 bases from V and 3 bases from J, the junction retains 2 bases not matched to a gene. Measured from the cysteine to the phenylalanine, the CDR3 is 11 residues long. The kept DNA is CDR3 alone, 33 bases in frame from the first base. CDR1 and CDR2 (EGSNGY, YDSYNSKV) derive from the germline V gene. TCR sequencing was performed on genomic DNA from peripheral blood mononuclear cells isolated from patients and controls. The control group consisted of about 23 healthy adult blood donors (median age roughly 60 years; about twelve males and around eleven females) who were matched to the patients for age and sex.

Sequencing input: blood. The sequence was collected from a human donor in good health. This sequence uses TRGV2 and TRGJ1 or TRGJ2. TCRdb carries no J gene annotation; the J gene was assigned here by matching the DNA with germline. The bases read TGTGCCACCTGGCCTTATTATAAGAAACTCTTT. Its amino acids are CATWPYYKKLF.